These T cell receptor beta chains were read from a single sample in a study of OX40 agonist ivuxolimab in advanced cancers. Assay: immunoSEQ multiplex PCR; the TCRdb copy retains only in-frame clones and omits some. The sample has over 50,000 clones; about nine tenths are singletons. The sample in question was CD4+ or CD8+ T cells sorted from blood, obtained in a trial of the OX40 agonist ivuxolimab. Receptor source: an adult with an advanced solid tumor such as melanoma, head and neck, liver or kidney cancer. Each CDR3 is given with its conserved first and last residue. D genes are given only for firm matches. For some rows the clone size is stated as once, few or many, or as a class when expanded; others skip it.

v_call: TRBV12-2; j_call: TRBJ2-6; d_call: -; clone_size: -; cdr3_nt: TGTGCAAGTCGCTTGAAAACAGCGTGCTCTGGGGCCAACGTCCTGACTTTC; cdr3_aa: CASRLKTACSGANVLTF
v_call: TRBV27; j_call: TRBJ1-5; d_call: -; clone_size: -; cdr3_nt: TGTGCCAGCGGGCCCGGCCAGGCTGGAGCTCAGCCCCAGCATTTT; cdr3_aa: CASGPGQAGAQPQHF
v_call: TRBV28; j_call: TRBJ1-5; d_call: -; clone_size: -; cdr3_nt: TGTGCCAGCAGCCAATACACAGGGAGCAATCAGCCCCAGCATTTT; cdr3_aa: CASSQYTGSNQPQHF
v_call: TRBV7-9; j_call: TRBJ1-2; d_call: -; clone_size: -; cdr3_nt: TGTGCCAGCAGCTTAGTAGGGTTCTATGGCTACACCTTC; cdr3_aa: CASSLVGFYGYTF
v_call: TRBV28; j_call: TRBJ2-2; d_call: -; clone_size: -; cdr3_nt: TGTGCCAGCAGTTTAGCGGGGAGCGCCGGGGAGCTGTTTTTT; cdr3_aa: CASSLAGSAGELFF
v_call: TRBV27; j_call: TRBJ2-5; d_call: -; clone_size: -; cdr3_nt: TGTGCCAGCAGTTTATCGTCCCAGGGGACCCAGTACTTC; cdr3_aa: CASSLSSQGTQYF
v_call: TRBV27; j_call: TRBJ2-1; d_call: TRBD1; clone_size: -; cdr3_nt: TGTGCCACCCAATTGGGGACAGGGCCCTACAATGAGCAGTTCTTC; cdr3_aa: CATQLGTGPYNEQFF
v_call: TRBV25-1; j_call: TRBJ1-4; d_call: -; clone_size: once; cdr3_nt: TGTGCCAGCAGTGACTCGGGGATCCCCCAAGCCGGGAAACTGTTTTTT; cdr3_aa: CASSDSGIPQAGKLFF
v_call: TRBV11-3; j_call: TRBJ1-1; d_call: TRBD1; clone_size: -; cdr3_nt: TGTGCCAGCAGCCAAGCTGACAGGGCGGGCACTGAAGCTTTCTTT; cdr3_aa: CASSQADRAGTEAFF
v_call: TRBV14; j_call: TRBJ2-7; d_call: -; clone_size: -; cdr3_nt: TGTGCCAGCAGCCAGGGACCAGCCTACGAGCAGTACTTC; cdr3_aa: CASSQGPAYEQYF
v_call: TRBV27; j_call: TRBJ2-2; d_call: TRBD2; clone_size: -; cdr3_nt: TGTGCCAGCAGCTCTCTAGCGGGGCTAACGGACGGGGAGCTGTTTTTT; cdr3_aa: CASSSLAGLTDGELFF
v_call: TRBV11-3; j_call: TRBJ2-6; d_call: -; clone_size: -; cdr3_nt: TGTGCCAGCAGCTTAGACCACAGGGTAGGTGGGGCCAACGTCCTAACTTTC; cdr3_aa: CASSLDHRVGGANVLTF
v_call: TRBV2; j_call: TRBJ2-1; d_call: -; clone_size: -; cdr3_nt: TGTGCCAGCCACTGGGGGAACCACAATGAGCAGTTCTTC; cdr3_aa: CASHWGNHNEQFF
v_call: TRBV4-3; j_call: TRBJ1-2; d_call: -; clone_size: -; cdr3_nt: TGCGCCAGCAGCCAAGAAGCCGGGTTGGGCTATGGCTACACCTTC; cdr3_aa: CASSQEAGLGYGYTF
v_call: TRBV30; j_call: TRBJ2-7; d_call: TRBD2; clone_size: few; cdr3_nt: TGTGCCTGGAGTGCGGGAGGGGCGAAGTACTTC; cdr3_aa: CAWSAGGAKYF
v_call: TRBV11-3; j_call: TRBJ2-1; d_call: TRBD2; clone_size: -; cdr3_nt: TGTGCCAGCAGGGATCGGACTAGCGGAGACAATGAGCAGTTCTTC; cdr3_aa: CASRDRTSGDNEQFF
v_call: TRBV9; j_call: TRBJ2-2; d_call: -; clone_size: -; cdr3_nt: TGTGCCAGCAGCAGGGGAGGCACCGGGGAGCTGTTTTTT; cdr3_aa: CASSRGGTGELFF
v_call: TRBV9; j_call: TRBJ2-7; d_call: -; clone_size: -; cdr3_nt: TGTGCCAGCAGCGTAGACGGGGCCGAGCAGTACTTC; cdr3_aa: CASSVDGAEQYF
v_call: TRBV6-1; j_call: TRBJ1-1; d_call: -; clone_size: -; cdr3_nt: TGTGCCAGCAGGGGCCTGAGGGCAACCTTCGCAGCTTTCTTT; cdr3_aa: CASRGLRATFAAFF
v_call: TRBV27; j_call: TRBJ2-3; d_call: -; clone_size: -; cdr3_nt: TGTGCCAGCAGTTGGAGTGGAGGCACGGATACGCAGTATTTT; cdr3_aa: CASSWSGGTDTQYF
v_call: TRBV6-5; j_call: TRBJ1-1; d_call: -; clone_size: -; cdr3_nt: TGTGCCAGCAGCCTCCATCGACATGGAGAAGCTTTCTTT; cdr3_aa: CASSLHRHGEAFF
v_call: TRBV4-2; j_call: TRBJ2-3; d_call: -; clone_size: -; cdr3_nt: TGTGCCAGCAGTACGGCCTATACTAGCACAGATACGCAGTATTTT; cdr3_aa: CASSTAYTSTDTQYF
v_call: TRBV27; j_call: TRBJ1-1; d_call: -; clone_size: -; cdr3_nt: TGTGCCAGCAGTTTAGACCCCCGGGGCACTGAAGCTTTCTTT; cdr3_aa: CASSLDPRGTEAFF
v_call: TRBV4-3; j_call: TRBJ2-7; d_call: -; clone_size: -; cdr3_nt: TGCGCCAGCAGCCAAGACAGGGTCGGTCTCGCCGAGCAGTACTTC; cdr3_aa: CASSQDRVGLAEQYF
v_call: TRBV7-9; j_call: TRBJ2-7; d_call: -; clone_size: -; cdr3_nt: TGTGCCAGCAGCGCGGACCTATACTACGAGCAGTACTTC; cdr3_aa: CASSADLYYEQYF
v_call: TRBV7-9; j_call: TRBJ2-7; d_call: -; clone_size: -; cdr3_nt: TGTGCCAGCAGCTTAGCCCTCGGCGGGCAGTACTTC; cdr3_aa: CASSLALGGQYF
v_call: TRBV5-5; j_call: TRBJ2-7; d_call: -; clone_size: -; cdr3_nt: TGTGCCAGCAGCTTGGCCTCAGGGCTGGTCAACGAGCAGTACTTC; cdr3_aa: CASSLASGLVNEQYF
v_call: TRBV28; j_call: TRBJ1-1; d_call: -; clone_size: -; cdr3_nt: TGTGCCAGCAGTTTAGCCCACGGTGTCACTGAAGCTTTCTTT; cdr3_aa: CASSLAHGVTEAFF
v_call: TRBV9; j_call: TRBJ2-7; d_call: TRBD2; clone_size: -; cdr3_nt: TGTGCCAGCAGCGTAGGGGCTAGCGGCTACGAGCAGTACTTC; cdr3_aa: CASSVGASGYEQYF
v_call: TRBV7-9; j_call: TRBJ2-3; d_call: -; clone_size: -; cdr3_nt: TGTGCCACTGGGCCAGATACGCAGTATTTT; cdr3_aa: CATGPDTQYF
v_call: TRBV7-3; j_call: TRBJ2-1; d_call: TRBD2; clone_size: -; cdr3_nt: TGTGCCAGCAGCCAGATCGGGGGGGTGACCTACAATGAGCAGTTCTTC; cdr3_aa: CASSQIGGVTYNEQFF
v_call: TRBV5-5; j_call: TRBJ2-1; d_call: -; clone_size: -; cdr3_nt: TGTGCCAGCACTACAATATACAATGAGCAGTTCTTC; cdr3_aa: CASTTIYNEQFF
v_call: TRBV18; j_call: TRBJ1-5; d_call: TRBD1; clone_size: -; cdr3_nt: TGTGCCAGCTCACAGTCCCGGGACAGGATCAATCAGCCCCAGCATTTT; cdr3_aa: CASSQSRDRINQPQHF
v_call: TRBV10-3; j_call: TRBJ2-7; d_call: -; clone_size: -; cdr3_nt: TGTGCCATCAGTTTAGGACAGAGGAACGAGCAGTACTTC; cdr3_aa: CAISLGQRNEQYF
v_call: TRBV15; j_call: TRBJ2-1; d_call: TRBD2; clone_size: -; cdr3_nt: TGTGCCACCAGCAAGACTAGCGGGATCTACAATGAGCAGTTCTTC; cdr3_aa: CATSKTSGIYNEQFF
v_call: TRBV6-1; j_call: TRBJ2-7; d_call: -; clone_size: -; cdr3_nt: TGTGCCAGCAGAAGGCAGGCTCAGGTAGAGCAGTACTTC; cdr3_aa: CASRRQAQVEQYF
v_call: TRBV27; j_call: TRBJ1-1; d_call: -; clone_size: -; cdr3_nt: TGTGCCAGCAGTTTATTTGGCGTGAACACTGAAGCTTTCTTT; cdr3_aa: CASSLFGVNTEAFF
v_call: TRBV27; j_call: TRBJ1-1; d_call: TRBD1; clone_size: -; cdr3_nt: TGTGCCAGCAGAGAACAGGGGACTGAAGCTTTCTTT; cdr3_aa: CASREQGTEAFF
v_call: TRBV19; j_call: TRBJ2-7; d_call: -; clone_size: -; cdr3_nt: TGTGCCAGTAGTATAGACCGGGGCTACGAGCAGTACTTC; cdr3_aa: CASSIDRGYEQYF
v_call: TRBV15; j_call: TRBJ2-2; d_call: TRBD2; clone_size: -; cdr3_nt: TGTGCCACCAGCAGAGATGTACTAGCGGGAGGCAGGGTCGGCACCGGGGAGCTGTTTTTT; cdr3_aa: CATSRDVLAGGRVGTGELFF
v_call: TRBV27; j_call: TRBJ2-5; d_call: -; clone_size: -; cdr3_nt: TGTGCCAGCTCCTTTGGGGGGCCGAATGGGCTGTACCGCCAAGAGACCCAGTACTTC; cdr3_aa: CASSFGGPNGLYRQETQYF
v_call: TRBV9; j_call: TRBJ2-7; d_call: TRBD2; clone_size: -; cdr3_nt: TGTGCCAGCAGCGTCGGACTAGCGGGGTCCAACGAGCAGTACTTC; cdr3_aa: CASSVGLAGSNEQYF
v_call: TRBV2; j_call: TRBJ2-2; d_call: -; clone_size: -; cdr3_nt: TGTGCCAGCAGGGACCGACCTTCGGTATCTGGGGAGCTGTTTTTT; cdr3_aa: CASRDRPSVSGELFF
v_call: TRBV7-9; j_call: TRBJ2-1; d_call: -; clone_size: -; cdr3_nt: TGTGCCAGCAGCTTGGTAAGCAATGAGCAGTTCTTC; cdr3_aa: CASSLVSNEQFF
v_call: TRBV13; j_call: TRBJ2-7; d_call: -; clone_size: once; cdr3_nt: TGTGCCAGCAGCTTCGGACGGGGCTCGGTCGAGCAGTACTTC; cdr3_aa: CASSFGRGSVEQYF
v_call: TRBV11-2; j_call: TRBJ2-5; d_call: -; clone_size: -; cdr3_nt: TGTGCCAGCAGTTTTCCACCTCGGGGACGAAAGGAGACCCAGTACTTC; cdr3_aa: CASSFPPRGRKETQYF
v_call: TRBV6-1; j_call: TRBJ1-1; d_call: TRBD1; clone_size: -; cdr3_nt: TGTGCCAGCATGAGGTTTCAGGGGGACACTGAAGCTTTCTTT; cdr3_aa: CASMRFQGDTEAFF
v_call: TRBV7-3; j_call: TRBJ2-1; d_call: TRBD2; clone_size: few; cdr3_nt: TGTGCCAGCAGCCTCGGGACTAGCGGGAGCAATGAGCAGTTCTTC; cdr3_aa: CASSLGTSGSNEQFF
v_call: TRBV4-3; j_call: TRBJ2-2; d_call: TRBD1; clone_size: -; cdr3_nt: TGCGCCAGCAGCGTTTTGACAGGGGACGGCACCGGGGAGCTGTTTTTT; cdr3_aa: CASSVLTGDGTGELFF
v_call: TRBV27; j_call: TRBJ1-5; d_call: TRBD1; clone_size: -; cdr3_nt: TGTGCCAGCAGTTTAGGCAGGGGGTATCAGCCCCAGCATTTT; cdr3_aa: CASSLGRGYQPQHF
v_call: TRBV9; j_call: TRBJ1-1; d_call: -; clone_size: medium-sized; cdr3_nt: TGTGCCAGCAGCGAGACTTCAGTGGGCACTGAAGCTTTCTTT; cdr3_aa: CASSETSVGTEAFF
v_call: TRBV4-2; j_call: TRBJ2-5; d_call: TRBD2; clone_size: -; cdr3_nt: TGTGCCAGCAGCCAAGATTTGGTAGGCGGGAGGGTGGATGAGACCCAGTACTTC; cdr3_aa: CASSQDLVGGRVDETQYF
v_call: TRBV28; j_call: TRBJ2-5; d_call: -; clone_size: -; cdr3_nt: TGTGCCAGCCGACTCACTGGAGCTGGGGAGACCCAGTACTTC; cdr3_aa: CASRLTGAGETQYF
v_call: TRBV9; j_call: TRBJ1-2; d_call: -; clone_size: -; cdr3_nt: TGTGCCAGCAGCGTCGAGGGACGGAACTATGGCTACACCTTC; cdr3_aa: CASSVEGRNYGYTF
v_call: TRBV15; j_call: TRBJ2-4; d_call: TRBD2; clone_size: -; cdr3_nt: TGTGCCACAGGGACTAGCGTAAACATTCAGTACTTC; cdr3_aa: CATGTSVNIQYF